This T cell receptor beta chain was captured in a study of response to subunit inactivated influenza vaccine. The CDR3 consists of 14 residues. The ends lost 3 bases at V and 8 bases at J; junction bases unmatched: 6. Germline CDR1 reads MGHRA; CDR2 reads YSYEKL. Each CDR3 protein is one row after TCRdb ran MiXCR on the RT-PCR reads. This table holds around 600,000 distinct CDR3 sequences, roughly 10% found once. The same data also contributed to another study, on T cells expressing NK-cell markers. That work contributes: The authors made TCR beta cDNA libraries by 5'RACE template switching. This switching added a universal primer site and UMIs. There were seven HCMV-seropositive donors and one seronegative donor among the eight sequenced. A range of 1.0-7.0% of CD8+ T cells consisted of dominant NKG2C+ clonotypes in roughly 6 donors.

The chain employs TRBV4-1 and TRBJ2-1; 8 nucleotides match TRBD2. The input for sequencing was PBMCs from blood, taken on the day of vaccination. This sequence originates from a man aged 50 to 59 who received an inactivated influenza vaccine. The CDR3 region is CASSHRTSLDEQFF. CDR3 in DNA: TGCGCCAGCAGCCATCGGACTAGCCTCGATGAGCAGTTCTTC.